This T cell receptor beta chain was recovered during a study of cytomegalovirus exposure and HLA in healthy donors. Study outcomes and limitations: In a later analysis, TCR beta V- and J-gene trimming was associated with a missense DCLRE1C variant. Later analysis found that TCR beta chains associated with HLA were more clonally expanded than other, equally common chains. An analysis done earlier found most TCR beta V segments productive about 87% or about 30% of the time.

Vbeta (60) and Jbeta (13) primers were used in the PCR. Clones were sequenced by immunoSEQ multiplex PCR, and TCRdb holds only the in-frame ones, with some missing. Seen here are some 180,000 clones, 75% to 85% observed once, and the top ten hold 2% to 2.5%. Germline CDR1 reads SEHNR; CDR2 reads FQNEAQ (reference sequence). The ends were cut back, 1 base at V and 0 bases at J, with 6 bases in the middle. The CDR3 has 15 amino acids. Turning to this clone: Its antigen is as yet unknown.

The rearrangement uses TRBV7-9 and TRBJ2-2; D call uncertain. This TCR was sampled from a woman in her 50s in good health and CMV-seronegative. Material: PBMCs. The CDR3 reads CASSLVQPNTGELFF. The CDR3 DNA sequence: TGTGCCAGCAGCTTAGTACAGCCGAACACCGGGGAGCTGTTTTTT. The full variable domain, rest sourced from reference TRBV7-9 and TRBJ2-2, is DTGVSQNPRHKITKRGQNVTFRCDPISEHNRLYWYRQTLGQGPEFLTYFQNEAQLEKSRLLSDRFSAERPKGSFSTLEIQRTEQGDSAMYLCASSLVQPNTGELFFGEGSRLTVL.